The present T cell receptor beta chain was sequenced within a study of T cells in Graves' hyperthyroidism and ophthalmopathy. Active moderate-to-severe ophthalmopathy, Clinical Activity Score at least 3, NOSPECS at least 4, under 3 months' duration. Diagnoses used clinical symptoms, serum thyroxine and TRAb, thyroid ultrasound and orbital computed tomography. This CDR3 contains 12 residues. Germline-derived CDR1 and CDR2 are DFQATT and SNEGSKA (reference sequence). V was shortened by 3 bases and J by 12 bases, with 15 bases between the two germline ends. Study conclusions and caveats: Most clonotypes expanded in thyroid above 0.001 were likewise present in blood.

As to this clonotype: Its target is not known.

From RNA transcripts, TCR beta CDR3 regions were amplified. With the HTBI primer set, the TCR CDR3 went through a first round of RT-PCR. TCRdb reprocessed the multiplex PCR reads via MiXCR and lists one record per CDR3 protein. The table records more than 350,000 distinct CDR3 sequences, about 16% of them present only once. The rearrangement uses TRBV20-1 and TRBJ2-1, with unresolved D. The sequenced sample consisted of blood. The TCR was taken from an older woman with Graves' ophthalmopathy. CDR3 sequence (DNA): TGCAGTGCTAGCGGAGACGCCGAGTCGCAGTTCTTC. Translating it yields CSASGDAESQFF.